Sequencing of this TCR beta chain was carried out in a study of blood T cell repertoires in COVID-19. Trimming took 4 bases from V and 7 from J, leaving 17 bases between them. CDR1 is MDHEN and CDR2 is SYDVKM in the germline V gene. The CDR3 contains 15 residues. Using immunoSEQ multiplex PCR, the repertoire was profiled, and TCRdb retains in-frame clones only, with some absent. This sample has 250,000 to 350,000 clones, with roughly 90% found just once. The rearrangement links TRBV28 to TRBJ1-5, with D perhaps TRBD1 (6 bases). This receptor was taken from a woman aged 30 to 39 with COVID-19, enrolled during active disease. Source material: peripheral blood. The CDR3, as DNA: TGTGCCAGCAGTTATAAGCAGGGGTCTGGCCAGCCCCAGCATTTT. Amino acid sequence: CASSYKQGSGQPQHF.